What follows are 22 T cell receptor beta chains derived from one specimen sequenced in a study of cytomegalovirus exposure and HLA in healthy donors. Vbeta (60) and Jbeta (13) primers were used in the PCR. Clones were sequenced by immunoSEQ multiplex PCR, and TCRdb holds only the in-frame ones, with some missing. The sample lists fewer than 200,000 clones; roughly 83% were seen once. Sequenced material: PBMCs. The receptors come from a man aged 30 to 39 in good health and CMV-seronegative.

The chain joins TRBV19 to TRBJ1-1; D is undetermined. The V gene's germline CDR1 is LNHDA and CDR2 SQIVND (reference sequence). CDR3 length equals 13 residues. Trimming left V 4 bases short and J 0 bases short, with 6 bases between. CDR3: CASSTLLNTEAFF. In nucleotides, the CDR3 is TGTGCCAGTAGTACTCTTTTGAACACTGAAGCTTTCTTT.

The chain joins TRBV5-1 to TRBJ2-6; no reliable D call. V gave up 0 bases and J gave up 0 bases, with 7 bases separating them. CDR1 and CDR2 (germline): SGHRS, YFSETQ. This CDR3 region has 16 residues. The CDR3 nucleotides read TGCGCCAGCAGCTTGGACACGATCTCTGGGGCCAACGTCCTGACTTTC. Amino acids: CASSLDTISGANVLTF.

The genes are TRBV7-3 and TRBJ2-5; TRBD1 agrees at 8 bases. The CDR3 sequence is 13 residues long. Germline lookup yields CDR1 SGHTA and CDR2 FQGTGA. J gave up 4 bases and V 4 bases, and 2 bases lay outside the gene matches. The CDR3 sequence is CASSSRGRETQYF. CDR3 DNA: TGTGCCAGCAGCTCCAGGGGGCGAGAGACCCAGTACTTC.

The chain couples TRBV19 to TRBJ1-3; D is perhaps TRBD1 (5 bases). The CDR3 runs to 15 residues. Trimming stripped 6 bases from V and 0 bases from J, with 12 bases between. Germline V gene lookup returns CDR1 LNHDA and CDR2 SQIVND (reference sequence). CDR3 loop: CASSPDSFSGNTIYF. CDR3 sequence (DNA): TGTGCCAGTAGCCCCGACAGCTTCTCTGGAAACACCATATATTTT. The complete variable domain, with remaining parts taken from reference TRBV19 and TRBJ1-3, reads DGGITQSPKYLFRKEGQNVTLSCEQNLNHDAMYWYRQDPGQGLRLIYYSQIVNDFQKGDIAEGYSVSREKKESFPLTVTSAQKNPTAFYLCASSPDSFSGNTIYFGEGSWLTVV.

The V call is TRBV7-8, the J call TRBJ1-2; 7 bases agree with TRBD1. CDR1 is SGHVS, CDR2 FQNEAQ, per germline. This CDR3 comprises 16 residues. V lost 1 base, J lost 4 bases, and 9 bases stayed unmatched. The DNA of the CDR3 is TGTGCCAGCAGCTTAGTTGGGGACAGCTTTTTCTATGGCTACACCTTC. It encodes CASSLVGDSFFYGYTF. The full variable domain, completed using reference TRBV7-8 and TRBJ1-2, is GAGVSQSPRYKVAKRGQDVALRCDPISGHVSLFWYQQALGQGPEFLTYFQNEAQLDKSGLPSDRFFAERPEGSVSTLKIQRTQQEDSAVYLCASSLVGDSFFYGYTFGSGTRLTVV.

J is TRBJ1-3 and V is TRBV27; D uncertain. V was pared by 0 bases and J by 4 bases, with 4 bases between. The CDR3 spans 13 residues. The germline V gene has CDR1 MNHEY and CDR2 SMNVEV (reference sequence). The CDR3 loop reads CASSLSRGNTIYF. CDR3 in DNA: TGTGCCAGCAGTTTATCGCGGGGAAACACCATATATTTT.

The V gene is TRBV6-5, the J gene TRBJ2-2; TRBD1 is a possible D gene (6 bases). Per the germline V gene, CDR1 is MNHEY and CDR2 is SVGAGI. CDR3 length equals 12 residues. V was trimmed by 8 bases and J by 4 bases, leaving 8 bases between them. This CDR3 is CASQDSTGELFF. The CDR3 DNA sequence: TGTGCCAGCCAGGACAGCACCGGGGAGCTGTTTTTT.

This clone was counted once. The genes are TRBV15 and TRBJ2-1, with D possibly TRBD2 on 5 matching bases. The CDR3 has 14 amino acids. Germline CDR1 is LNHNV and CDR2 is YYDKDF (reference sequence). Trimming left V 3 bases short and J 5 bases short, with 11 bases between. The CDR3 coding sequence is TGTGCCACCAGCAGTACTAGTGAGAACAATGAGCAGTTCTTC. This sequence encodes CATSSTSENNEQFF.

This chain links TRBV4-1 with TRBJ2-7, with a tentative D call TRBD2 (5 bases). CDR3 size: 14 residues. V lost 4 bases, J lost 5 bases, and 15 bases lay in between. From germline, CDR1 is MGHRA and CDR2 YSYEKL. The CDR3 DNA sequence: TGCGCCAGCAGCCGAGAGGGTAACCAGGACGAGCAGTACTTC. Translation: CASSREGNQDEQYF.

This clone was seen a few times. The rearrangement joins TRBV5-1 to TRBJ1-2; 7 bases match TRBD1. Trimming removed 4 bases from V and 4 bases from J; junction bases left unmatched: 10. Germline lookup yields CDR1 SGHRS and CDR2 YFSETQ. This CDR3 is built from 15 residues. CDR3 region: CASSPGTDNGYGYTF. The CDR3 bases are TGCGCCAGCAGCCCCGGGACAGATAACGGCTATGGCTACACCTTC. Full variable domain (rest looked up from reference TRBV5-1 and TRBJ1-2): KAGVTQTPRYLIKTRGQQVTLSCSPISGHRSVSWYQQTPGQGLQFLFEYFSETQRNKGNFPGRFSGRQFSNSRSEMNVSTLELGDSALYLCASSPGTDNGYGYTFGSGTRLTVV.

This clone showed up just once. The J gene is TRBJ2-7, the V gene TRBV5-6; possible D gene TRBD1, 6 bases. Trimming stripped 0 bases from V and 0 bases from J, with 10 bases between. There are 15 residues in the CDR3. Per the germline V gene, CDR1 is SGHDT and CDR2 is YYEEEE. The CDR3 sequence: CASSLGDRSSYEQYF. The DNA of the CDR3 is TGTGCCAGCAGCTTGGGCGACAGGAGCTCCTACGAGCAGTACTTC.

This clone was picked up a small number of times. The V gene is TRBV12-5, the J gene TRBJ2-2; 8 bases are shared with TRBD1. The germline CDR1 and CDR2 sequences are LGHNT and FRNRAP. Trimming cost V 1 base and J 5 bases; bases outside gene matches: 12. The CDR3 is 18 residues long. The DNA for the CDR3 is TGTGCTAGTGGTTTGGCAACAAAGGACAGGGCCGGGACCGGGGAGCTGTTTTTT. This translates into CASGLATKDRAGTGELFF.

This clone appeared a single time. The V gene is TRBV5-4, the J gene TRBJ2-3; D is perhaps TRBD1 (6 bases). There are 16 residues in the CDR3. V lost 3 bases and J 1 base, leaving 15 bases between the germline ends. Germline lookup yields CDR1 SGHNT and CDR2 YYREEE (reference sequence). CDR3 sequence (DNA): TGTGCCAGCAGCTCCGCAGGGGCGCGCGGCACAGATACGCAGTATTTT. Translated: CASSSAGARGTDTQYF. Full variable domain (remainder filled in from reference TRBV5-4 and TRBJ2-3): ETGVTQSPTHLIKTRGQQVTLRCSSQSGHNTVSWYQQALGQGPQFIFQYYREEENGRGNFPPRFSGLQFPNYSSELNVNALELDDSALYLCASSSAGARGTDTQYFGPGTRLTVL.

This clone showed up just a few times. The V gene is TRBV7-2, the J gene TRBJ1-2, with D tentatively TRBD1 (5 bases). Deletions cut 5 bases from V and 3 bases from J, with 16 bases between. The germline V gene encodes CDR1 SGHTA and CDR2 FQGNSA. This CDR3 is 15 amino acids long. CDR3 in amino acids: CASSDRGGKHYGYTF. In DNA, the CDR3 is TGTGCCAGCAGCGACCGGGGGGGGAAACACTATGGCTACACCTTC.

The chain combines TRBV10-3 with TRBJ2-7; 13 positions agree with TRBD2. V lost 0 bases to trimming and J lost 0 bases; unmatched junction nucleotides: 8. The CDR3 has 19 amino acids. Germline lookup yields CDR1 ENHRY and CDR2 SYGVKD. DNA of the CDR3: TGTGCCATCAGTGAGTCAGAGGGGACTAGCGGGGTCAGCTCCTACGAGCAGTACTTC. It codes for CAISESEGTSGVSSYEQYF.

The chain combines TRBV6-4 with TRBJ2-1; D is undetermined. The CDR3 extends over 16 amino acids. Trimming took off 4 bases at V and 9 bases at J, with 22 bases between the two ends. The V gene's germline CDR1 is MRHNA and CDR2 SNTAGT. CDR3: CASSVEWATQGSEQFF. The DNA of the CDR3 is TGTGCCAGCAGTGTCGAGTGGGCTACCCAAGGTAGTGAGCAGTTCTTC.

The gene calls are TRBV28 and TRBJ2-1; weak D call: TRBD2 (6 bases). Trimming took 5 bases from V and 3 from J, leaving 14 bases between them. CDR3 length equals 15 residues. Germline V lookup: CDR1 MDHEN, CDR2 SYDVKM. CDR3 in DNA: TGTGCCAGCAGTATAACCTTGGGGGGCTACAATGAGCAGTTCTTC. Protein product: CASSITLGGYNEQFF.

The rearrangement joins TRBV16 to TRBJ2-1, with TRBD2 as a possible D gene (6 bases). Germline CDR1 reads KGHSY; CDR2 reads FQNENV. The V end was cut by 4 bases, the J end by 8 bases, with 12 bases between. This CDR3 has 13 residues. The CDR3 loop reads CASSRRLEDEQFF. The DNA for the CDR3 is TGTGCCAGCAGCCGAAGACTAGAGGATGAGCAGTTCTTC.

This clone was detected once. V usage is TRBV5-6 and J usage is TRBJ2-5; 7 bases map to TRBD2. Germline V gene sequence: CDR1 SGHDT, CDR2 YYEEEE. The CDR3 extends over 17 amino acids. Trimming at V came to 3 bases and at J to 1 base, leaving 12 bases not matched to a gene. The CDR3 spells CASSSQPSGAPQETQYF. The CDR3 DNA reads TGTGCCAGCAGCTCCCAGCCTAGCGGAGCCCCCCAAGAGACCCAGTACTTC.

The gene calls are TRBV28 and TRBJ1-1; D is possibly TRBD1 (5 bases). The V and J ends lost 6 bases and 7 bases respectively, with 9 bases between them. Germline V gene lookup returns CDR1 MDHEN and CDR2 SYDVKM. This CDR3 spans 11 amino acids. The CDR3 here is CASRGLGEAFF. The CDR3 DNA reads TGTGCCAGCAGGGGGCTGGGTGAAGCTTTCTTT.

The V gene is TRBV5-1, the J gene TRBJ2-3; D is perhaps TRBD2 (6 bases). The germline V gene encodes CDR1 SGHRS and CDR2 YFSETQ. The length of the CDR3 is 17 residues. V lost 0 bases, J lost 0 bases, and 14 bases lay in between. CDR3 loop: CASSLGSGGPSTDTQYF. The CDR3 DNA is TGCGCCAGCAGCTTGGGTAGCGGCGGGCCTAGCACAGATACGCAGTATTTT.

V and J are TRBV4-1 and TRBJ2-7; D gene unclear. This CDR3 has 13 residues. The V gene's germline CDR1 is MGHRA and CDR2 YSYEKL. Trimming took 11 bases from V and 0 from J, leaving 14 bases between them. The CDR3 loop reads CASGKGDSYEQYF. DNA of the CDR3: TGCGCCTCCGGAAAAGGAGACTCCTACGAGCAGTACTTC.